The next 10 T cell receptor beta chains were all read from a single sample in a study of blood T cells in healthy people across ages. The second PCR ran about 6 to 12 cycles with a sample-barcoded 5' primer and J-beta primers. TCRdb recomputed calls from the 5' RACE reads with MiXCR, one row per CDR3 protein. Among some 920,000 distinct CDR3 sequences listed, 51% were seen once. The sample taken for sequencing was blood. The origin of the receptors is a woman in her sixties in good health.

This clonotype has just a few counts. The rearrangement joins TRBV29-1 to TRBJ1-2; perhaps TRBD1 as D (6 bases). V was shortened by 5 bases and J by 6 bases, with 25 bases between the two germline ends. The V gene's germline CDR1 is SQVTM and CDR2 ANQGSEA. The CDR3 sequence is 16 residues long. The CDR3, as DNA: TGCAGCGTTTCCCCTCCAATGGGGGCCGCGACCGATGGCTACACCTTC. Protein sequence: CSVSPPMGAATDGYTF.

This chain uses TRBV28 with TRBJ2-3, with D possibly being TRBD1 (5 bases). This CDR3 has 14 amino acids. V gave up 1 base and J gave up 6 bases, with 11 bases separating them. Germline V gene data show CDR1 as MDHEN and CDR2 as SYDVKM. The CDR3 DNA reads TGTGCCAGCAGTTTATTGCAGGGTTCGGATACGCAGTATTTT. It translates to CASSLLQGSDTQYF.

This clonotype turned up a few times. V usage is TRBV9 and J usage is TRBJ1-5; tentatively, D is TRBD1 (6 bases). CDR3 length: 14 amino acids. V was trimmed by 0 bases and J by 2 bases, leaving 6 bases between them. CDR1 SGDLS and CDR2 YYNGEE come from the germline V gene. The CDR3: CASSVGTGNQPQHF. The CDR3 bases are TGTGCCAGCAGCGTAGGGACAGGCAATCAGCCCCAGCATTTT.

In DNA form, the CDR3 reads TGTGCCATCAGTGAGTCTGCCTTCGGGGGCCCTTATGGCTACACCTTC. Translated, it gives CAISESAFGGPYGYTF. The rearrangement links TRBV10-3 to TRBJ1-2, with D possibly matching TRBD1 (6 bases). Trimming stripped 0 bases from V and 5 bases from J, with 16 bases between. CDR1 is ENHRY, CDR2 SYGVKD, per germline. The CDR3 spans 16 residues.

The V gene is TRBV4-2, the J gene TRBJ2-7; TRBD2 aligns across 7 bases. From germline, CDR1 is LGHNA and CDR2 YNFKEQ. Trimming took 0 bases from V and 5 from J; bases not matched to a gene: 10. The CDR3 is made up of 16 amino acids. CDR3 sequence (DNA): TGTGCCAGCAGCCAAGATCGGGCGGGAGCTCGCGACGAGCAGTACTTC. It encodes CASSQDRAGARDEQYF.

The chain couples TRBV28 to TRBJ2-7; D is unclear. The CDR3 loop spans 14 amino acids. In germline, CDR1 is MDHEN, CDR2 SYDVKM. The V end was cut by 0 bases, the J end by 4 bases, with 10 bases between. CDR3 nucleotide sequence: TGTGCCAGCAGTTTATGGGCGAGAGGATACGAGCAGTACTTC. This translates into CASSLWARGYEQYF.

This sequence joins TRBV30 and TRBJ1-5, with D perhaps matching TRBD1 (6 bases). The ends were cut back, 0 bases at V and 6 bases at J, with 15 bases in the middle. From germline, CDR1 is GTSNPN and CDR2 SVGIG (reference sequence). There are 15 residues in the CDR3. This CDR3 reads CAWSVLSGAGQPQHF. DNA for the CDR3: TGTGCCTGGAGTGTATTATCGGGGGCCGGTCAGCCCCAGCATTTT.

V is TRBV7-3 and J is TRBJ2-1, with 10 bases aligning to TRBD2. J gave up 2 bases and V 0 bases, and 1 base lay outside the gene matches. The CDR3 has 16 amino acids. Germline V lookup: CDR1 SGHTA, CDR2 FQGTGA. CDR3 residues: CASSLTSGRPYNEQFF. CDR3 coding DNA: TGTGCCAGCAGCTTAACTAGCGGGAGGCCCTACAATGAGCAGTTCTTC.

The chain joins TRBV9 to TRBJ2-3, with D unresolved. The CDR3 has 17 residues. The germline CDR1 and CDR2 sequences are SGDLS and YYNGEE. Trimming took 1 base from V and 2 from J, leaving 17 bases between them. The CDR3 sequence: CASSVSVRWAYTDTQYF. CDR3 coding DNA: TGTGCCAGCAGCGTAAGCGTCAGATGGGCATACACAGATACGCAGTATTTT.

V is TRBV7-3 and J is TRBJ1-1; tentatively, D is TRBD1 (6 bases). The CDR3 consists of 16 residues. The V end lost 3 bases, the J end lost 5 bases, and 19 bases lay between the germline ends. The germline V gene has CDR1 SGHTA and CDR2 FQGTGA. This CDR3 is CASSFAAPGDETEAFF. The CDR3 DNA is TGTGCCAGCAGCTTTGCGGCCCCAGGGGACGAAACTGAAGCTTTCTTT.